These T cell receptor beta chains were read from a single sample in a study of monozygotic twins with inflammatory bowel disease. Reanalyzing the 5' RACE reads, TCRdb keeps one entry per CDR3 protein, without DNA. This sample's table has some 150,000 distinct CDR3 sequences. The sample taken for sequencing was blood. The receptors derive from a human donor with ulcerative colitis or Crohn's disease, or a healthy co-twin of an affected twin (not recorded which). The CDR3 runs from the conserved cysteine through the conserved F or W. Each record gives: J gene, V gene, CDR3 protein.

J gene: TRBJ2-7
V gene: TRBV19
CDR3 protein: CASRRALESYEQYF

J gene: TRBJ2-7
V gene: TRBV9
CDR3 protein: CASSAQGLAGEQYF

J gene: TRBJ2-1
V gene: TRBV5-1
CDR3 protein: CASSLGLAGNEQFF

J gene: TRBJ2-1
V gene: TRBV9
CDR3 protein: CASSPTHNEQFF

J gene: TRBJ2-2
V gene: TRBV6-5
CDR3 protein: CASSYSLREGIGELFF

J gene: TRBJ2-1
V gene: TRBV29-1
CDR3 protein: CSVEGVAFNSYNEQFF

J gene: TRBJ1-2
V gene: TRBV7-8
CDR3 protein: CASSEDKGWYGYTF

J gene: TRBJ1-1
V gene: TRBV15
CDR3 protein: CATRGRNTEAFF

J gene: TRBJ2-7
V gene: TRBV7-2
CDR3 protein: CASSLPGLAVTAEQYF

J gene: TRBJ2-5
V gene: TRBV5-1
CDR3 protein: CASSLRDSSRETQYF

J gene: TRBJ2-1
V gene: TRBV5-1
CDR3 protein: CASRRDLPYNEQFF

J gene: TRBJ2-3
V gene: TRBV20-1
CDR3 protein: CSARFFASTDTQYF

J gene: TRBJ2-1
V gene: TRBV11-3
CDR3 protein: CASSFLGGSSYNEQFF

J gene: TRBJ1-3
V gene: TRBV3-1
CDR3 protein: CASSQRESSGNTIYF

J gene: TRBJ2-5
V gene: TRBV20-1
CDR3 protein: CSARGTGKETQYF

J gene: TRBJ1-2
V gene: TRBV25-1
CDR3 protein: CASSETGGSGYGYTF

J gene: TRBJ1-4
V gene: TRBV5-5
CDR3 protein: CASSGGQGDATNEKLFF

J gene: TRBJ2-5
V gene: TRBV20-1
CDR3 protein: CSAKGSRETQYF

J gene: TRBJ2-3
V gene: TRBV25-1
CDR3 protein: CASSRAGTDTQYF

J gene: TRBJ2-1
V gene: TRBV6-5
CDR3 protein: CAYPRLHYNEQFF

J gene: TRBJ1-4
V gene: TRBV5-1
CDR3 protein: CASSWDTVSTNEKLFF

J gene: TRBJ2-3
V gene: TRBV19
CDR3 protein: CASSFGTSGAGDTQYF

J gene: TRBJ2-3
V gene: TRBV4-3
CDR3 protein: CASSHRDLDTQYF

J gene: TRBJ2-2
V gene: TRBV28
CDR3 protein: CASSLRTGGGGELFF

J gene: TRBJ1-1
V gene: TRBV7-3
CDR3 protein: CASSLGQGGSNTEAFF

J gene: TRBJ1-2
V gene: TRBV20-1
CDR3 protein: CSARGAKGGPNYGYTF

J gene: TRBJ2-7
V gene: TRBV7-2
CDR3 protein: CASSPLRDHRYEQYF